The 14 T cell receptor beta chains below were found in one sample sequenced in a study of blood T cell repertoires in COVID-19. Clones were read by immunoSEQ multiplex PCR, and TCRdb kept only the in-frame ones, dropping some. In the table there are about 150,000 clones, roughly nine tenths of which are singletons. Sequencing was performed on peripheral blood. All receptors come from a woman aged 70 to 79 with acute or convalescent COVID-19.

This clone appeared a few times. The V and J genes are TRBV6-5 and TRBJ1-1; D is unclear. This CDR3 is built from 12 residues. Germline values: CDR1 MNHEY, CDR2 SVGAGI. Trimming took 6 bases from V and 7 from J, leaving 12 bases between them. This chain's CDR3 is CASRDFKDEAFF. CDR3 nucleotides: TGTGCCAGCAGGGACTTTAAGGATGAAGCTTTCTTT.

Here the CDR3 reads CAWSVLGMIGELFF. CDR3 in DNA: TGTGCCTGGAGTGTACTAGGGATGATCGGGGAGCTGTTTTTT. The chain is built from TRBV30 and TRBJ2-2; tentatively, D is TRBD2 (5 bases). The CDR3 spans 14 residues. Germline V gene sequence: CDR1 GTSNPN, CDR2 SVGIG (reference sequence). Trimming took 0 bases from V and 7 from J, leaving 12 bases between them.

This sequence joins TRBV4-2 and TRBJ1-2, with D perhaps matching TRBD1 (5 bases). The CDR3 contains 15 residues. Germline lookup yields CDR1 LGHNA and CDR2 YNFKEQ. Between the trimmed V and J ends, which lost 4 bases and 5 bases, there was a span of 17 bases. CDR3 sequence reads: CASSPQGGGTYGYTF. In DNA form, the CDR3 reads TGTGCCAGCAGCCCCCAAGGTGGGGGGACTTATGGCTACACCTTC.

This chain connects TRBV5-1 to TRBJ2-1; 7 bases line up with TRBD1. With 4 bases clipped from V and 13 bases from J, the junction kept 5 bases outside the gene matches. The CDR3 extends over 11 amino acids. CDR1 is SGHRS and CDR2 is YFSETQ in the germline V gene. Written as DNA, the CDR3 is TGCGCCAGCAGCGCAGACAGGGATCAGTTCTTC. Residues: CASSADRDQFF.

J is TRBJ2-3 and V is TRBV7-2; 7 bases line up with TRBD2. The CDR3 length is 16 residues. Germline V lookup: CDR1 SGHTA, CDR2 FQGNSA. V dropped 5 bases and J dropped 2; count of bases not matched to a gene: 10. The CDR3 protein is CASSLGERGHTDTQYF. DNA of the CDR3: TGTGCCAGCAGCCTCGGCGAGCGGGGCCACACAGATACGCAGTATTTT.

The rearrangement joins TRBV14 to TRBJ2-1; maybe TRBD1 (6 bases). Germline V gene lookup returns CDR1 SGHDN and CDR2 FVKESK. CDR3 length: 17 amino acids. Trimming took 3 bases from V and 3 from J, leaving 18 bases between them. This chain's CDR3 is CASSHRGKSGRYNEQFF. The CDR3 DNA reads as TGTGCCAGCAGCCACAGGGGTAAGAGCGGACGCTACAATGAGCAGTTCTTC.

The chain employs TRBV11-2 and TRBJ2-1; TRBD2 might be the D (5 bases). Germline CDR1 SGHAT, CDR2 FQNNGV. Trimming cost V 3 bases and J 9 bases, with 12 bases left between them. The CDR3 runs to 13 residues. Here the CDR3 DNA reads TGTGCCAGCAGCTTCTCGGGGTCTGGTGAGCAGTTCTTC. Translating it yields CASSFSGSGEQFF.

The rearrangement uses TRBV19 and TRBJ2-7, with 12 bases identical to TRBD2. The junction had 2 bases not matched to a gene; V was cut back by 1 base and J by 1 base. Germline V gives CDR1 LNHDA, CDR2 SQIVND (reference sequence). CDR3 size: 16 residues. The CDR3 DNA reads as TGTGCCAGTAGTATAGGCGGACTAGCGGGGTCCTACGAGCAGTACTTC. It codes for CASSIGGLAGSYEQYF.

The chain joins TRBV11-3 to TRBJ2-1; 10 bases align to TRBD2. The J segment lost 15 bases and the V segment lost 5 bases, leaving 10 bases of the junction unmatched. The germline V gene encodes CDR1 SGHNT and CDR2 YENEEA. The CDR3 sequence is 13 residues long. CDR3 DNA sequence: TGTGCCAGCAGCCGGACTAGCGGTGTGACCCCGTTCTTC. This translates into CASSRTSGVTPFF.

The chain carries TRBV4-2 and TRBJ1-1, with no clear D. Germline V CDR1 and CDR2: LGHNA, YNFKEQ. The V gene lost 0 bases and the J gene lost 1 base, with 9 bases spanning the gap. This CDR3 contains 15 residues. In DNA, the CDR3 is TGTGCCAGCAGCCAAGAAGACACAAAGAACACTGAAGCTTTCTTT. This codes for CASSQEDTKNTEAFF.

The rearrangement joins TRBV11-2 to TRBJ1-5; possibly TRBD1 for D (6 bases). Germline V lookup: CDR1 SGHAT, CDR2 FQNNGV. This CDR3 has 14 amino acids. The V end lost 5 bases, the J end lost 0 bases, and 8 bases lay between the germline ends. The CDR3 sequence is CASSRDTSNQPQHF. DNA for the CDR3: TGTGCCAGCAGCCGGGACACTAGCAATCAGCCCCAGCATTTT.

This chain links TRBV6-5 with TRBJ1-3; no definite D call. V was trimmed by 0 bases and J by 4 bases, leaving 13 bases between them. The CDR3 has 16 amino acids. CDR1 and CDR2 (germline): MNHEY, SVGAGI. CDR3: CASSYSIPSLGNTIYF. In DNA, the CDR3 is TGTGCCAGCAGTTACTCGATTCCGAGCCTAGGAAACACCATATATTTT.

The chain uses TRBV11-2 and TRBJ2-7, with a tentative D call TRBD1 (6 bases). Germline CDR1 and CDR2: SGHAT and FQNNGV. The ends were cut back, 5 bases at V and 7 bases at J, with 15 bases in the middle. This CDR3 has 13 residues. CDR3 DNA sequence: TGTGCCAGCAGCCATTACAGGACAGAAGAGCAGTACTTC. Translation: CASSHYRTEEQYF.

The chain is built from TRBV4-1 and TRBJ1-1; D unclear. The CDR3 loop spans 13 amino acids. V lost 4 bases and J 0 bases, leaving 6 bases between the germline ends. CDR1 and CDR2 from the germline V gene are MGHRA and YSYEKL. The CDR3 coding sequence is TGCGCCAGCAGCCTGGAGGTGAACACTGAAGCTTTCTTT. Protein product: CASSLEVNTEAFF.